The rows below give T cell receptor beta chains drawn from one sample of a study of blood T cell repertoires in COVID-19. Assay: immunoSEQ multiplex PCR; the TCRdb copy retains only in-frame clones and omits some. Of about 52,000 clones detected, around 90% appear once; the ten largest clones hold 6.5%. The material sequenced was peripheral blood. The receptors shown here come from a man between 45 and 60 years old with active COVID-19. CDR3s include the opening cysteine and the closing phenylalanine or tryptophan. Fields, in order: V gene, clone size, J gene, D gene, CDR3 protein, CDR3 DNA. The D gene is left open where the match is weak. A clone size is listed for some rows: how often the clone was seen (once, few, many), or a class if it is expanded.

>TRBV5-1|NA|TRBJ2-3|NA
CASSLGLGTDTQYF
TGCGCCAGCAGCTTGGGACTGGGCACAGATACGCAGTATTTT
>TRBV5-5|NA|TRBJ2-5|TRBD2
CASSLVWTGGETQYF
TGTGCCAGCAGCTTGGTCTGGACCGGGGGGGAGACCCAGTACTTC
>TRBV5-4|NA|TRBJ1-2|TRBD1
CASSLPGGGADYGYTF
TGTGCCAGCAGCTTGCCTGGAGGGGGCGCAGACTATGGCTACACCTTC
>TRBV13|once|TRBJ2-7|NA
CASSPRTVPLQQYF
TGTGCCAGCAGCCCGCGGACAGTCCCCTTACAGCAGTACTTC
>TRBV3-1/TRBV3-2|NA|TRBJ2-4|NA
CASSGPPGRDIQYF
TGTGCCAGCAGCGGGCCTCCGGGAAGGGACATTCAGTACTTC
>TRBV7-9|once|TRBJ1-2|NA
CASSAREQNYGYTF
TGTGCCAGCAGCGCCCGTGAACAGAACTATGGCTACACCTTC
>TRBV7-9|NA|TRBJ2-5|TRBD2
CASQGKLAERRKETQYF
TGTGCCAGCCAGGGGAAACTAGCGGAGCGGCGGAAAGAGACCCAGTACTTC
>TRBV27|NA|TRBJ2-7|NA
CASSSDTFQHEQYF
TGTGCCAGCAGTTCCGACACCTTTCAGCACGAGCAGTACTTC
>TRBV6-6|NA|TRBJ2-1|TRBD1
CAIGTDSYNEQFF
TGTGCCATCGGGACAGATTCCTACAATGAGCAGTTCTTC
>TRBV11-2|NA|TRBJ2-7|NA
CASSMGAGRYEQYF
TGTGCCAGCAGCATGGGAGCAGGACGATACGAGCAGTACTTC
>TRBV5-1|NA|TRBJ2-3|NA
CASSPDTADTQYF
TGCGCCAGCAGCCCGGACACAGCAGATACGCAGTATTTT
>TRBV5-1|NA|TRBJ2-5|NA
CASSPGGAGVETQYF
TGCGCCAGCAGCCCAGGGGGAGCGGGGGTTGAGACCCAGTACTTC
>TRBV5-6|NA|TRBJ1-2|TRBD1
CASSGAGTGPYGYTF
TGTGCCAGCAGCGGAGCCGGGACAGGCCCTTATGGCTACACCTTC
>TRBV18|NA|TRBJ1-4|NA
CASSGDRNEKLFF
TGTGCCAGCTCAGGAGACAGGAATGAAAAACTGTTTTTT
>TRBV4-1|NA|TRBJ2-1|NA
CASSQALSFSYNEQFF
TGCGCCAGCAGCCAAGCACTGTCTTTCTCCTACAATGAGCAGTTCTTC
>TRBV3-1/TRBV3-2|NA|TRBJ1-3|NA
CASSEAPPWGHVSGNTIYF
TGTGCCAGCAGCGAGGCACCCCCATGGGGACACGTCTCTGGAAACACCATATATTTT
>TRBV30|once|TRBJ2-1|TRBD2
CAWSGTSGNSYNEQFF
TGTGCCTGGAGTGGGACTAGCGGGAACTCCTACAATGAGCAGTTCTTC
>TRBV7-6|NA|TRBJ1-1|TRBD1
CASSLISGQAGEAFF
TGTGCCAGCAGCTTAATCTCGGGACAGGCCGGAGAAGCTTTCTTT
>TRBV11-2|NA|TRBJ2-7|NA
CASSQTASGTYEQYF
TGTGCCAGCAGCCAAACAGCCAGCGGTACCTACGAGCAGTACTTC
>TRBV11-3|NA|TRBJ2-5|NA
CASSLAGPETQYF
TGTGCCAGCAGCTTAGCCGGTCCGGAGACCCAGTACTTC
>TRBV19|NA|TRBJ1-5|TRBD1
CASTTMGTGGGFQPQHF
TGTGCCAGTACCACGATGGGGACAGGGGGAGGGTTTCAGCCCCAGCATTTT
>TRBV4-3|NA|TRBJ2-7|TRBD2
CASSFRGGDKQYF
TGCGCCAGCAGCTTCCGGGGGGGGGATAAGCAGTACTTC
>TRBV5-6|NA|TRBJ2-7|NA
CASSLSGGGSRYEQYF
TGTGCCAGCAGCTTGTCGGGGGGCGGGAGTCGCTACGAGCAGTACTTC
>TRBV5-1|NA|TRBJ1-5|TRBD1
CASSSLETGTHSNQPQHF
TGCGCCAGCAGCTCCCTCGAGACAGGGACGCATAGCAATCAGCCCCAGCATTTT
>TRBV7-2|NA|TRBJ1-2|NA
CASSPPGHGDYGYTF
TGTGCCAGCAGCCCTCCGGGACACGGGGATTATGGCTACACCTTC
>TRBV5-1|NA|TRBJ2-5|NA
CASSLWGSGEVLETQYF
TGCGCCAGCAGCTTGTGGGGCTCGGGGGAGGTTCTGGAGACCCAGTACTTC
>TRBV18|NA|TRBJ1-4|NA
CASSRGPTTNEKLFF
TGTGCCAGCTCCAGAGGCCCCACAACTAATGAAAAACTGTTTTTT
>TRBV2|once|TRBJ2-3|TRBD2
CATRLATSTDTQYF
TGTGCCACAAGACTAGCGACTAGCACAGATACGCAGTATTTT
>TRBV7-9|NA|TRBJ2-4|NA
CASSSLLRAGIAKNIQYF
TGTGCCAGCAGCTCCCTCTTGAGGGCTGGAATAGCCAAAAACATTCAGTACTTC
>TRBV6-1|NA|TRBJ2-7|NA
CASSEVGLTYEQYF
TGTGCCAGCAGTGAAGTGGGCCTAACCTACGAGCAGTACTTC
>TRBV5-4|NA|TRBJ2-7|TRBD2
CASRDPEFWEGYYEQYF
TGTGCCAGCAGGGACCCCGAATTCTGGGAGGGCTACTACGAGCAGTACTTC
>TRBV3-1/TRBV3-2|NA|TRBJ1-1|NA
CASSPRTTANTEAFF
TGTGCCAGCAGCCCACGTACCACAGCCAACACTGAAGCTTTCTTT
>TRBV20-1|NA|TRBJ2-1|NA
CSASTVDEQFF
TGCAGTGCTAGCACGGTGGATGAGCAGTTCTTC
>TRBV15|NA|TRBJ2-3|TRBD2
CATNKDGGAVDTQYF
TGTGCCACCAACAAAGACGGGGGGGCCGTAGATACGCAGTATTTT
>TRBV27|NA|TRBJ2-1|TRBD2
CASSLSLAASYNEQFF
TGTGCCAGCAGTTTATCACTAGCGGCTTCTTACAATGAGCAGTTCTTC
>TRBV7-9|NA|TRBJ2-1|TRBD2
CASSYEREIYNEQFF
TGTGCCAGCAGCTATGAGCGGGAGATTTACAATGAGCAGTTCTTC
>TRBV3-1/TRBV3-2|NA|TRBJ1-1|NA
CASTGRGYKAFF
TGTGCCAGCACCGGTAGGGGTTACAAAGCTTTCTTT
>TRBV13|NA|TRBJ2-7|NA
CASSLTQRTYEQYF
TGTGCCAGCAGCTTAACACAGCGGACCTACGAGCAGTACTTC
>TRBV5-4|few|TRBJ1-2|NA
CASSTDTNYGYTF
TGTGCCAGCTCTACAGACACTAACTATGGCTACACCTTC
>TRBV28|NA|TRBJ1-2|TRBD1
CASTPTGNYGYTF
TGTGCCAGCACCCCGACAGGGAACTATGGCTACACCTTC
>TRBV3-1/TRBV3-2|NA|TRBJ1-2|NA
CASSQWRDGYTF
TGTGCCAGCAGCCAATGGCGGGACGGCTACACCTTC
>TRBV10-2|NA|TRBJ1-1|TRBD1
CASSVWDRDTEAFF
TGCGCCAGCAGTGTGTGGGACAGGGACACTGAAGCTTTCTTT
>TRBV6-4|NA|TRBJ1-5|NA
CASSAEVGRDQPQHF
TGTGCCAGCAGTGCGGAGGTGGGAAGGGATCAGCCCCAGCATTTT
>TRBV6-5|NA|TRBJ2-1|TRBD2
CASSSLAGAYNEQFF
TGTGCCAGCAGTTCCCTAGCGGGGGCCTACAATGAGCAGTTCTTC
>TRBV11-2|NA|TRBJ1-2|NA
CASSLGGVSYGYTF
TGTGCCAGCAGCTTAGGGGGGGTTTCCTATGGCTACACCTTC
>TRBV5-5|NA|TRBJ2-2|TRBD2
CASSARVLAGGELFF
TGTGCCAGCAGCGCTAGAGTCCTAGCGGGAGGGGAGCTGTTTTTT
>TRBV2|NA|TRBJ2-1|NA
CASSYYNEQFF
TGTGCCAGCAGTTATTACAATGAGCAGTTCTTC
>TRBV10-3|NA|TRBJ1-1|TRBD1
CAISKEGAGTEAFF
TGTGCCATCAGCAAAGAGGGGGCGGGCACTGAAGCTTTCTTT
>TRBV28|once|TRBJ1-2|TRBD1
CASSPTTGRYGYTF
TGTGCCAGCAGTCCAACGACAGGGCGTTATGGCTACACCTTC
>TRBV7-2|once|TRBJ2-1|TRBD2
CASSLMGSGGSGEQFF
TGTGCCAGCAGCTTAATGGGGTCGGGAGGGAGTGGTGAGCAGTTCTTC
>TRBV19|NA|TRBJ2-1|TRBD2
CASRRLAGGKYNEQFF
TGTGCCAGTAGACGACTAGCGGGGGGCAAATACAATGAGCAGTTCTTC